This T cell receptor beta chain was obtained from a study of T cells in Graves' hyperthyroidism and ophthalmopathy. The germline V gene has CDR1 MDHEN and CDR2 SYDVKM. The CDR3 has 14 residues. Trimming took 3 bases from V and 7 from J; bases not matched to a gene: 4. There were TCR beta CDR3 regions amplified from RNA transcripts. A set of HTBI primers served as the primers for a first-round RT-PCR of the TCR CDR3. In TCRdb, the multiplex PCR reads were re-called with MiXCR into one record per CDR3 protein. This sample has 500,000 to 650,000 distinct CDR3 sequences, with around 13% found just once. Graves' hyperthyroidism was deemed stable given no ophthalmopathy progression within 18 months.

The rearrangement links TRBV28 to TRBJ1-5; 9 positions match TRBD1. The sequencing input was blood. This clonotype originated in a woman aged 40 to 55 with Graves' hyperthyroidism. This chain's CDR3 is CASSFQDRGQPQHF. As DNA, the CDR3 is TGTGCCAGCAGTTTTCAGGACAGGGGCCAGCCCCAGCATTTT. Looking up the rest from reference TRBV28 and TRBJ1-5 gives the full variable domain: DVKVTQSSRYLVKRTGEKVFLECVQDMDHENMFWYRQDPGLGLRLIYFSYDVKMKEKGDIPEGYSVSREKKERFSLILESASTNQTSMYLCASSFQDRGQPQHFGDGTRLSIL.